This entry describes one TCR beta chain. Its antigen is not known. The sample comes from a study of CD8+ T cells in alopecia areata. Study overall: The drug, oral tofacitinib, was given to treated patients at 5 to 10 mg twice daily. Regarding the study as a whole: Among the top 100, expanded CD8+ clones, as well as scalp clonality, were significantly decreased by tofacitinib. Greater clonality was observed in lesional scalp samples, especially alopecia totalis/universalis, versus normal scalp.

Following extraction, RNA underwent reverse transcription to cDNA, which served as the sequencing template. Method: immunoSEQ multiplex PCR; TCRdb's copy keeps in-frame clones and lacks some. The table shows about 210,000 clones, with around 66% occurring only once. The treatment here: oral pan-JAK inhibitor, 5-10 mg twice daily. This clonotype was sampled from a human donor with alopecia areata. The sample here was CD4+ T cells sorted from blood, taken at week 4, from a patient treated with tofacitinib.

CDR3 DNA: TGCAGCGTTAAAGGGACGGTGAACACCGGGGAGCTGTTTTTT. This codes for CSVKGTVNTGELFF. V and J are TRBV29-1 and TRBJ2-2; D is possibly TRBD1 or TRBD2 (5 bases each). The CDR3 totals 14 residues. Trimming stripped 5 bases from V and 1 base from J, with 11 bases between. Looked up from germline, CDR1 is SQVTM and CDR2 is ANQGSEA.